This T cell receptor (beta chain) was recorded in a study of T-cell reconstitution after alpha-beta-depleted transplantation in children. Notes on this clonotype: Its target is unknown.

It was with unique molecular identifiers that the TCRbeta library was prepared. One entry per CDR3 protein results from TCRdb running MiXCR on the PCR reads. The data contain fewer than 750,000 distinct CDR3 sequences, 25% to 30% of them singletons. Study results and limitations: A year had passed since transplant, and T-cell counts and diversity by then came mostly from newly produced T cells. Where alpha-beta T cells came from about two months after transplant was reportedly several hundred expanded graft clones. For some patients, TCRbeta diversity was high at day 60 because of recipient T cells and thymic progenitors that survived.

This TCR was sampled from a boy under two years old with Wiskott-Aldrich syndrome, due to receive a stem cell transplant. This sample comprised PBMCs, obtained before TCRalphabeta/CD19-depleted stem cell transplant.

This CDR3 reads CASSLRTTPRDEQFF. CDR3 DNA sequence: TGCGCCAGCAGCTTAAGGACTACGCCTCGGGATGAGCAGTTCTTC. The rearrangement links TRBV5-1 to TRBJ2-1; weak D call: TRBD2 (6 bases). Germline V gene data show CDR1 as SGHRS and CDR2 as YFSETQ. The CDR3 is 15 residues long. The ends were cut back, 2 bases at V and 8 bases at J, with 17 bases in the middle.